This TCR beta chain originates from a study of T cells after somatic rescue of genetic block. The CDR3 is 15 residues long. The junction had 3 bases not matched to a gene; V was cut back by 5 bases and J by 2 bases. Germline-derived CDR1 and CDR2 are SGHVS and FNYEAQ. Profiling relied on immunoSEQ multiplex PCR, and the TCRdb table lists in-frame clones only, not all of them. Of around 14,000 clones in the sample, over 60% were seen once. This sequence was found in a man aged 18-30 years. This rearrangement joins TRBV7-6 to TRBJ2-7; 13 bases are shared with TRBD2. The specimen sequenced was peripheral blood mononuclear cells (PBMCs). The CDR3 sequence: CASSPGLAGAYEQYF. The CDR3 bases are TGTGCCAGCAGCCCCGGACTAGCGGGAGCCTACGAGCAGTACTTC.